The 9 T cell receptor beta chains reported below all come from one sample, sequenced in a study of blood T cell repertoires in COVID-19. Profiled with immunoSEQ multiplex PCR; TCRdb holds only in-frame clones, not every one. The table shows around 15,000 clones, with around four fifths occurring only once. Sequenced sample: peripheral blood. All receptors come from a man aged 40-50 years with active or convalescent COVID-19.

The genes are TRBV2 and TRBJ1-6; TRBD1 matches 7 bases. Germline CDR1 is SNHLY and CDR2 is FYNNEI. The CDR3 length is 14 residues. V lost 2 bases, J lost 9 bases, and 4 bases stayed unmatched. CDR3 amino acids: CASSERQGVSPLHF. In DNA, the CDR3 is TGTGCCAGCAGTGAACGCCAGGGGGTTTCACCCCTCCACTTT.

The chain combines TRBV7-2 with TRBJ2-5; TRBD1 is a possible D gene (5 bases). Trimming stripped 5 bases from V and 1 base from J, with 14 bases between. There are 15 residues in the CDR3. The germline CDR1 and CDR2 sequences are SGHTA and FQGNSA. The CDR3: CASSLQGMAQETQYF. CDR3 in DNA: TGTGCCAGCAGCCTTCAGGGAATGGCCCAAGAGACCCAGTACTTC.

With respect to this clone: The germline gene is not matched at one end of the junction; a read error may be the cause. The CDR3 DNA reads TGTGCTAGCAGCTTGGGTAGCGGGGGGGCCAGGGATACGCAGTATTTT. Protein: CASSLGSGGARDTQYF. The V gene is TRBV7-7, the J gene TRBJ2-3, with 11 positions matching TRBD2. The CDR3 is 16 amino acids. The germline V gene encodes CDR1 SSHAT and CDR2 FNYEAQ (reference sequence).

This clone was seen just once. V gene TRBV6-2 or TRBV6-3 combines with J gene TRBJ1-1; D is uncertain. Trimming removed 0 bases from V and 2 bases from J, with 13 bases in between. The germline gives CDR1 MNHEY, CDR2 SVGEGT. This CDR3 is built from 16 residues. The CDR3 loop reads CASSYSKGRSNTEAFF. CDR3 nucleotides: TGTGCCAGCAGTTACTCAAAAGGGAGGTCAAACACTGAAGCTTTCTTT.

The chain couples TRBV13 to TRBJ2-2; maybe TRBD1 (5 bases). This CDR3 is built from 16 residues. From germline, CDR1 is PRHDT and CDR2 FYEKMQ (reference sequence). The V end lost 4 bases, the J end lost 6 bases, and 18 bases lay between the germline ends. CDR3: CASSYLQGKGAGELFF. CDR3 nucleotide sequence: TGTGCCAGCAGCTACCTTCAGGGTAAAGGGGCCGGGGAGCTGTTTTTT.

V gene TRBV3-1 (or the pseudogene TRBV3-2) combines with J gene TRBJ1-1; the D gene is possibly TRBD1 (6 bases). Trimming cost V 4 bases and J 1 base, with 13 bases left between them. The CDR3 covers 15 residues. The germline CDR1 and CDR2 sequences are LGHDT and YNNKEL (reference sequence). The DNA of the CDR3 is TGTGCCAGCAGCCGGACAGCTCCCTCGAACACTGAAGCTTTCTTT. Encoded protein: CASSRTAPSNTEAFF.

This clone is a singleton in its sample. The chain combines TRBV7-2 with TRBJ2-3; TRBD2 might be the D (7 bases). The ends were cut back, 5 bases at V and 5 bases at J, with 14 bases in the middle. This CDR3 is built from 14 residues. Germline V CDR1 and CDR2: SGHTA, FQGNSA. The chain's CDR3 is CASSPGGGQDTQYF. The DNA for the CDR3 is TGTGCCAGCAGCCCTGGCGGGGGCCAAGATACGCAGTATTTT.

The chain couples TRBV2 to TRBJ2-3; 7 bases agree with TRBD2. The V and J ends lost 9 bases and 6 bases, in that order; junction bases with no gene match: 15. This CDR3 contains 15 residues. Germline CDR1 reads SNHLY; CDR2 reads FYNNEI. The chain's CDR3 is CASAAERGSPDTQYF. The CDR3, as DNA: TGTGCCAGTGCAGCCGAGCGGGGATCCCCGGATACGCAGTATTTT.

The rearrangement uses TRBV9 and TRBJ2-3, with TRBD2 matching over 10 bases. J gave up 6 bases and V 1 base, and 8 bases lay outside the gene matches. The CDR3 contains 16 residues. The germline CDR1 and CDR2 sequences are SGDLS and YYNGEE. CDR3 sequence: CASSVSSGTSDDTQYF. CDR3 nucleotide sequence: TGTGCCAGCAGCGTAAGTAGCGGGACTAGCGACGATACGCAGTATTTT. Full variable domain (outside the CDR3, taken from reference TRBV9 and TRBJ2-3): DSGVTQTPKHLITATGQRVTLRCSPRSGDLSVYWYQQSLDQGLQFLIQYYNGEERAKGNILERFSAQQFPDLHSELNLSSLELGDSALYFCASSVSSGTSDDTQYFGPGTRLTVL.